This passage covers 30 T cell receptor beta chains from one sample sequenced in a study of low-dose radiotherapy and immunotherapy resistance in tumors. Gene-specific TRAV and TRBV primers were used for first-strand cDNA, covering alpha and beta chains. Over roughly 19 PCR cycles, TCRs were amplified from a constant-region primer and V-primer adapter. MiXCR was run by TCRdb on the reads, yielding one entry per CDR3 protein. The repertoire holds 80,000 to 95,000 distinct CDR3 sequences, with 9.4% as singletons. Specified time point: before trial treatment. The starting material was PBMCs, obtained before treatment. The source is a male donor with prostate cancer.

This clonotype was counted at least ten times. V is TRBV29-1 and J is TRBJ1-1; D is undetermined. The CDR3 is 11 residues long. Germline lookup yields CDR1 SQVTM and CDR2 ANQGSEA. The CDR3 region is CCCMGDTEAFF. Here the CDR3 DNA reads TGCTGCTGTATGGGCGACACTGAAGCTTTCTTT.

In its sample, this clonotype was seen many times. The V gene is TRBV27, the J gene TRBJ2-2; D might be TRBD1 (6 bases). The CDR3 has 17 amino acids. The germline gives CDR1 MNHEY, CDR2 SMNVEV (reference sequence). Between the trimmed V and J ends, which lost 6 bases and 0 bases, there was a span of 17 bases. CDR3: CASSRQTGQPNTGELFF. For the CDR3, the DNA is TGTGCCAGCAGCCGACAGACAGGTCAACCGAACACCGGGGAGCTGTTTTTT.

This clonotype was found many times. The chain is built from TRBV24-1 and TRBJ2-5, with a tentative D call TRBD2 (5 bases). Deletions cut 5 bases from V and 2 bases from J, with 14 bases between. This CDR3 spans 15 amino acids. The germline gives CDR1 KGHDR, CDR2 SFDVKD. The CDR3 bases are TGTGCCACCAGTGCTTTAGGACGGGGACAAGAGACCCAGTACTTC. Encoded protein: CATSALGRGQETQYF.

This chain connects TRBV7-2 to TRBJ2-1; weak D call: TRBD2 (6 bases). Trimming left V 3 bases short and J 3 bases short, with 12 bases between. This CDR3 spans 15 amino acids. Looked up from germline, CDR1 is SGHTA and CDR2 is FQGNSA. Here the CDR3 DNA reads TGTGCCAGCAGCTTCTCCGGGACTGTCTACAATGAGCAGTTCTTC. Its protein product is CASSFSGTVYNEQFF. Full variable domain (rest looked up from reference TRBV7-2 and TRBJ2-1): GAGVSQSPSNKVTEKGKDVELRCDPISGHTALYWYRQSLGQGLEFLIYFQGNSAPDKSGLPSDRFSAERTGGSVSTLTIQRTQQEDSAVYLCASSFSGTVYNEQFFGPGTRLTVL.

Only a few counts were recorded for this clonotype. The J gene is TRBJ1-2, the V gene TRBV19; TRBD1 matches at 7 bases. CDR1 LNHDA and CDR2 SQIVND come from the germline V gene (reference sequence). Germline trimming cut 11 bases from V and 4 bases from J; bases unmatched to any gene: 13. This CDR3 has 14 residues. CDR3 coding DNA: TGTGCCGACCCCAATATGGACAGGAGCTATGGCTACACCTTC. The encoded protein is CADPNMDRSYGYTF.

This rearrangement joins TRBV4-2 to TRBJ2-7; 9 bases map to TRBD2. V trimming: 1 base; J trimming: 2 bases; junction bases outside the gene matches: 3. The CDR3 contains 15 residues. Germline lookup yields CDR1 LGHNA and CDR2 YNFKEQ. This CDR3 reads CASSQASGGPYEQYF. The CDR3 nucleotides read TGTGCCAGCAGCCAAGCCAGCGGGGGGCCCTACGAGCAGTACTTC.

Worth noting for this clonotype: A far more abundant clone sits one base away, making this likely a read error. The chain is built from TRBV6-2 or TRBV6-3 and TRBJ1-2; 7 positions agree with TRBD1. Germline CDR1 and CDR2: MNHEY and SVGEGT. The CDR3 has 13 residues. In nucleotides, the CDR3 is TGTACCAGCAGTCCGACAGGGAGGAGCGGCTACACCTTC. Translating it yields CTSSPTGRSGYTF.

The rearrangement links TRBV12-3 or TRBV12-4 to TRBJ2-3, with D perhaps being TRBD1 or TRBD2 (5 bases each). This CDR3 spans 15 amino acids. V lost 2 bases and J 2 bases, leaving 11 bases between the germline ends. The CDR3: CASSLLRGSTDTQYF. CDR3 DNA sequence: TGTGCCAGCAGTTTATTACGGGGCTCCACAGATACGCAGTATTTT.

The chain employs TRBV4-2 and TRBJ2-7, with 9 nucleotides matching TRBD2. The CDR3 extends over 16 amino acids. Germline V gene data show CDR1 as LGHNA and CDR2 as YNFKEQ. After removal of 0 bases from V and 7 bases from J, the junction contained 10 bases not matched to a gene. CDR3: CASSQDQGLAWGEQYF. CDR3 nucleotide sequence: TGTGCCAGCAGCCAAGATCAGGGACTAGCCTGGGGGGAGCAGTACTTC.

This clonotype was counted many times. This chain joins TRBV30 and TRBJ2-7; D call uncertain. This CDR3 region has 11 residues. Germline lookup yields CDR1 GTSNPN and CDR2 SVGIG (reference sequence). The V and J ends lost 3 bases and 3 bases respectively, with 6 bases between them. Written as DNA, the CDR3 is TGTGCCTGGAGCAAGCTCTACGAGCAGTACTTC. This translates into CAWSKLYEQYF.

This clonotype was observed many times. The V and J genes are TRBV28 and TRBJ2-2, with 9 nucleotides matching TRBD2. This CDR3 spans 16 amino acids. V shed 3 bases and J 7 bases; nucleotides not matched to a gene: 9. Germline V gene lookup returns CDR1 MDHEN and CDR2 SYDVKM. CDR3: CASSFGERGAVGELFF. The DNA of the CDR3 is TGTGCCAGCAGTTTTGGGGAGCGGGGGGCCGTCGGGGAGCTGTTTTTT.

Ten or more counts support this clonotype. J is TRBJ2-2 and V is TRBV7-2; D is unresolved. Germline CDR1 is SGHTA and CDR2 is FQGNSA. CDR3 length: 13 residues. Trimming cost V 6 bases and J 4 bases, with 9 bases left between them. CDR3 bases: TGTGCCAGCAGTAAGAAGGGCACCGGGGAGCTGTTTTTT. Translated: CASSKKGTGELFF.

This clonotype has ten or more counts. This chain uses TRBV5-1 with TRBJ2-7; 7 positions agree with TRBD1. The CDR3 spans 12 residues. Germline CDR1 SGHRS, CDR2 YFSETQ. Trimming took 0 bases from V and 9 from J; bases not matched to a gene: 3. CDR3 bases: TGCGCCAGCAGCTTGGGACAGGGATCGCAGTACTTC. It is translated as CASSLGQGSQYF.

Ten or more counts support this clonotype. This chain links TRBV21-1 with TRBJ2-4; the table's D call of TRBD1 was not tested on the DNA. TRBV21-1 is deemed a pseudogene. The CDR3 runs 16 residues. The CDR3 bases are TGTGCCAGCAGCAACTCGGGGCGGGTAGCCAAAAACATTCAGTACTTC. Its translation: CASSNSGRVAKNIQYF.

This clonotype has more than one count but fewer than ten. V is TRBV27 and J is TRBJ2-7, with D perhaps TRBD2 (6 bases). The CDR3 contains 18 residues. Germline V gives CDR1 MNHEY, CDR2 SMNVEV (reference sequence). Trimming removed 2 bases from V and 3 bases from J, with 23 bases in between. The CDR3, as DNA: TGTGCCAGCAGTTTAAGTTCTCCCGGGACTGACTTGATCTACGAGCAGTACTTC. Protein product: CASSLSSPGTDLIYEQYF.

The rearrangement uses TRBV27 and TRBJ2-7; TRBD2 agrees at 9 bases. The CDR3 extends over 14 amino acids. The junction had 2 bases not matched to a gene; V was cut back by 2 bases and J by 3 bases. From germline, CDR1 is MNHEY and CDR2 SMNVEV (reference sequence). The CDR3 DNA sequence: TGTGCCAGCAGTTTACGACTAGCGGACTACGAGCAGTACTTC. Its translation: CASSLRLADYEQYF.

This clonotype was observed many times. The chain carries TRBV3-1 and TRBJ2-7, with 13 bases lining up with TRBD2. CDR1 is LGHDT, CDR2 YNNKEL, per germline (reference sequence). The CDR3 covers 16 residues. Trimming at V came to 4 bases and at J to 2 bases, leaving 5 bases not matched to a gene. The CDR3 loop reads CASSRGTSGMAYEQYF. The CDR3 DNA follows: TGTGCCAGCAGCCGCGGGACTAGCGGGATGGCCTACGAGCAGTACTTC.

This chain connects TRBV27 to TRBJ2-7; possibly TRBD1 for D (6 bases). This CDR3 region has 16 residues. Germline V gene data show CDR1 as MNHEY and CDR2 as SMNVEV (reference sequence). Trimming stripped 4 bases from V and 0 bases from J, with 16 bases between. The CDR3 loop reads CASSSPGDTSSYEQYF. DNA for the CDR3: TGTGCCAGCAGTTCCCCAGGGGACACAAGCTCCTACGAGCAGTACTTC.

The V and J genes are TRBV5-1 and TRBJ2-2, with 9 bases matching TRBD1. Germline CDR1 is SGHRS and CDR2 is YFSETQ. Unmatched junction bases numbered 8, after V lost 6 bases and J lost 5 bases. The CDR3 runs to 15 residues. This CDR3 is CASKVQGAGTGELFF. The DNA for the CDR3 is TGCGCCAGCAAAGTACAGGGGGCAGGGACCGGGGAGCTGTTTTTT. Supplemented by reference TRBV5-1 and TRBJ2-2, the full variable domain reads KAGVTQTPRYLIKTRGQQVTLSCSPISGHRSVSWYQQTPGQGLQFLFEYFSETQRNKGNFPGRFSGRQFSNSRSEMNVSTLELGDSALYLCASKVQGAGTGELFFGEGSRLTVL.

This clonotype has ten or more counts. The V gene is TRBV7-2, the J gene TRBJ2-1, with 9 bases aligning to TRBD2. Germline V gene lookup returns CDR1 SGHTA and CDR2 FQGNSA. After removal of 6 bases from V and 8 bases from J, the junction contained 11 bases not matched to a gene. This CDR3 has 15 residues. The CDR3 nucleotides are TGTGCCAGCAGAAGTCGCGGGAGGGCCATAGATGAGCAGTTCTTC. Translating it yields CASRSRGRAIDEQFF. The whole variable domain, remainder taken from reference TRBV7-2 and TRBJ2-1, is GAGVSQSPSNKVTEKGKDVELRCDPISGHTALYWYRQSLGQGLEFLIYFQGNSAPDKSGLPSDRFSAERTGGSVSTLTIQRTQQEDSAVYLCASRSRGRAIDEQFFGPGTRLTVL.

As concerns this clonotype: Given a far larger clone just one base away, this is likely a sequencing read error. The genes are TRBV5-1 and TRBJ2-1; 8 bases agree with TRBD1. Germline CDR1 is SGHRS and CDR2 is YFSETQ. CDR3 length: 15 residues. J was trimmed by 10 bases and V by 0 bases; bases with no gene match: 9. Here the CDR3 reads CASSLGAGQALEQFF. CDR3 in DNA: TGCGCCAGCAGCTTGGGGGCGGGACAGGCACTGGAGCAGTTCTTC.

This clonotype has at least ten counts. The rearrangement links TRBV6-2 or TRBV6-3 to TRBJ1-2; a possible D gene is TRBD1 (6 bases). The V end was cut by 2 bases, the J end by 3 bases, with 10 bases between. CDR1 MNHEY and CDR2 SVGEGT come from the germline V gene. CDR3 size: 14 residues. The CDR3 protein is CASSYPGQYYGYTF. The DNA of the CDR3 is TGTGCCAGCAGTTACCCAGGACAGTACTATGGCTACACCTTC.

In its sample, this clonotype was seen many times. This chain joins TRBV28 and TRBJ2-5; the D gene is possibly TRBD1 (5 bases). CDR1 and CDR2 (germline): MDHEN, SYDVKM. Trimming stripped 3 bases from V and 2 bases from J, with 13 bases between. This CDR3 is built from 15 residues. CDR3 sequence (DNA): TGTGCCAGCAGTTTGCCAGGGCTTACACAAGAGACCCAGTACTTC. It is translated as CASSLPGLTQETQYF.

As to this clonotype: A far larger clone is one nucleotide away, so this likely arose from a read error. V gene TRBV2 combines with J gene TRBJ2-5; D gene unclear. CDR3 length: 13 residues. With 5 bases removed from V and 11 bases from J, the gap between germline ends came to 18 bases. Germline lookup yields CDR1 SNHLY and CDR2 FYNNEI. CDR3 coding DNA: TGTGCCAGCAGTTGGGTCGGTAACACTGAGCAGTACTTC. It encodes CASSWVGNTEQYF.

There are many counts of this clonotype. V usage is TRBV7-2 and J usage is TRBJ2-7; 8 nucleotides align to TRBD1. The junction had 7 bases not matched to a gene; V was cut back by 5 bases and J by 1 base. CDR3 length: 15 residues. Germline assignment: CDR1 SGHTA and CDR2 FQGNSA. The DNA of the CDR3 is TGTGCCAGCAGCGATCCGGGACAGGCATCCTACGAGCAGTACTTC. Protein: CASSDPGQASYEQYF. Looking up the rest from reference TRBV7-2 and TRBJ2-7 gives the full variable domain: GAGVSQSPSNKVTEKGKDVELRCDPISGHTALYWYRQSLGQGLEFLIYFQGNSAPDKSGLPSDRFSAERTGGSVSTLTIQRTQQEDSAVYLCASSDPGQASYEQYFGPGTRLTVT.

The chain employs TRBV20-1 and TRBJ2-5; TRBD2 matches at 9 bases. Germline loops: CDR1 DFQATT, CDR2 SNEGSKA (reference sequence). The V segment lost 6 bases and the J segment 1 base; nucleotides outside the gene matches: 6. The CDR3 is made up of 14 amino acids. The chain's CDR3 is CSAPRAGGQETQYF. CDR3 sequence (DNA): TGCAGTGCCCCCAGAGCGGGAGGCCAAGAGACCCAGTACTTC.

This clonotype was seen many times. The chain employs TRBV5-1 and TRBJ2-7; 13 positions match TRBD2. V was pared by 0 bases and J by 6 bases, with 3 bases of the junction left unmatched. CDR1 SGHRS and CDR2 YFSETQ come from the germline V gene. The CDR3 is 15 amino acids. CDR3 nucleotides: TGCGCCAGCAGCTTGGCCGGGACTAGCGGGACCGAGCAGTACTTC. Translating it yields CASSLAGTSGTEQYF.

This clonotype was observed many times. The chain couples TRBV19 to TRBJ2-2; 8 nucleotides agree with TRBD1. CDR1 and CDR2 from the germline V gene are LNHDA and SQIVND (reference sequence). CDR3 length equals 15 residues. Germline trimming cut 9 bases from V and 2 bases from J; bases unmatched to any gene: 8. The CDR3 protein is CASSPGTGNTGELFF. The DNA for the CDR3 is TGTGCCAGCAGCCCCGGGACAGGCAACACCGGGGAGCTGTTTTTT.

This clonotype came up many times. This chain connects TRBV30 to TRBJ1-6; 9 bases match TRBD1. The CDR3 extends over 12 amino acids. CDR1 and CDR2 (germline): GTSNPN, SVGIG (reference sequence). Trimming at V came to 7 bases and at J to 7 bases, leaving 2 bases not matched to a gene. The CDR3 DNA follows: TGTGCCTTTGGGACAGGGAATTCACCCCTCCACTTT. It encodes CAFGTGNSPLHF.

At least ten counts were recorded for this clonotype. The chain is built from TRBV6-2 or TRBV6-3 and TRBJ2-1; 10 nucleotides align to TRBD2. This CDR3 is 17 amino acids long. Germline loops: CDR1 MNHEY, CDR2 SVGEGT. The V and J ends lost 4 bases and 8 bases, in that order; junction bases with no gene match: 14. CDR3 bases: TGTGCCAGCAGTTGGGCGAGCGGGAGGGCCGGGTCCTATGAGCAGTTCTTC. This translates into CASSWASGRAGSYEQFF.